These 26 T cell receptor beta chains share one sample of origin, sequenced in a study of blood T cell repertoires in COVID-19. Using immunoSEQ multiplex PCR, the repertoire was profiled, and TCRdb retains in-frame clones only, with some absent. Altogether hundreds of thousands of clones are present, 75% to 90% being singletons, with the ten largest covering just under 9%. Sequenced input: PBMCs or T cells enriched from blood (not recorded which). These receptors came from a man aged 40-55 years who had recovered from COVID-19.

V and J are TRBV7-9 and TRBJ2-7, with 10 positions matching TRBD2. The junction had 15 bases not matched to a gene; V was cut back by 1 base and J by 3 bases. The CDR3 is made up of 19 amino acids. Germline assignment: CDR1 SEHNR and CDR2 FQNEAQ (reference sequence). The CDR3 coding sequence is TGTGCCAGCAGCTTAGGGGTGTGGGGAGGACTAGCGGAAAACTACGAGCAGTACTTC. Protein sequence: CASSLGVWGGLAENYEQYF.

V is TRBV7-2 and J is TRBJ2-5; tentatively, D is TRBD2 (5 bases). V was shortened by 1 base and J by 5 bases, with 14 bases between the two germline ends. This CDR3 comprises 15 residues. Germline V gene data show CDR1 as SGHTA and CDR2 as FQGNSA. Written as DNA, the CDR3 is TGTGCCAGCAGCTTAGGGAGTCTAGCAGTGGAGACCCAGTACTTC. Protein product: CASSLGSLAVETQYF.

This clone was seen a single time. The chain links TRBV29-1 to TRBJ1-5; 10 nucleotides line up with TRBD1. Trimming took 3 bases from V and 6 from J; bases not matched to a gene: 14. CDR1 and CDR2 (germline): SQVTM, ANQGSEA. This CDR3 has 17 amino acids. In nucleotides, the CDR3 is TGCAGCGTTGACAATCGGGACAGGGGAAAATTTGGTCAGCCCCAGCATTTT. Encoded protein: CSVDNRDRGKFGQPQHF. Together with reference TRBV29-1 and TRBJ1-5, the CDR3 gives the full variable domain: SAVISQKPSRDICQRGTSLTIQCQVDSQVTMMFWYRQQPGQSLTLIATANQGSEATYESGFVIDKFPISRPNLTFSTLTVSNMSPEDSSIYLCSVDNRDRGKFGQPQHFGDGTRLSIL.

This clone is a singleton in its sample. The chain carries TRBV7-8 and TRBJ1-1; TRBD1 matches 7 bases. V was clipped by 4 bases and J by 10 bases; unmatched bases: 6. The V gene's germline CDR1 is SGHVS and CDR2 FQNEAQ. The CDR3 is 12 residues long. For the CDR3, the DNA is TGTGCCAGCAGCTCGGGACAGACGGTAGCTTTCTTT. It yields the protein CASSSGQTVAFF.

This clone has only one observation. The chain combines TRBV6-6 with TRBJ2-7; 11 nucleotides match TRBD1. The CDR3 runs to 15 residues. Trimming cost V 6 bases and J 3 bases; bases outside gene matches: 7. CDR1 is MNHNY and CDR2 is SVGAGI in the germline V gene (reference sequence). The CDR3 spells CASRPEDRGLYEQYF. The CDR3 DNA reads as TGTGCCAGCAGACCAGAGGACAGGGGGCTCTACGAGCAGTACTTC.

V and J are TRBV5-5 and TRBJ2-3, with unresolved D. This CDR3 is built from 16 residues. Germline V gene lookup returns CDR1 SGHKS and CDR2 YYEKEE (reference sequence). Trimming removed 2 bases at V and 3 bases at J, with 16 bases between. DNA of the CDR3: TGTGCCAGCAGCTTTGACGGCCAGGCCTTTACAGATACGCAGTATTTT. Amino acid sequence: CASSFDGQAFTDTQYF. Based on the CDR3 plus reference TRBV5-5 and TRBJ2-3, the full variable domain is DAGVTQSPTHLIKTRGQQVTLRCSPISGHKSVSWYQQVLGQGPQFIFQYYEKEERGRGNFPDRFSARQFPNYSSELNVNALLLGDSALYLCASSFDGQAFTDTQYFGPGTRLTVL.

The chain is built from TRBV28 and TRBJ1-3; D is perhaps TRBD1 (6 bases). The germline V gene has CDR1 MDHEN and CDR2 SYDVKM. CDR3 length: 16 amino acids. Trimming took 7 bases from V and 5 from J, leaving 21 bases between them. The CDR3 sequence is CASTLEGTSVRNTIYF. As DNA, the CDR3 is TGTGCCAGCACCTTAGAGGGGACATCAGTTAGAAACACCATATATTTT.

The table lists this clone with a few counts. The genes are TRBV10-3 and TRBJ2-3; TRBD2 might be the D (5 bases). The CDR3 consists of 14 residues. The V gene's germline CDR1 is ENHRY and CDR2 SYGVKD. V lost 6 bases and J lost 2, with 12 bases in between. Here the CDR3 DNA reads TGTGCCATCAGAGCGGACTTATACACAGATACGCAGTATTTT. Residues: CAIRADLYTDTQYF.

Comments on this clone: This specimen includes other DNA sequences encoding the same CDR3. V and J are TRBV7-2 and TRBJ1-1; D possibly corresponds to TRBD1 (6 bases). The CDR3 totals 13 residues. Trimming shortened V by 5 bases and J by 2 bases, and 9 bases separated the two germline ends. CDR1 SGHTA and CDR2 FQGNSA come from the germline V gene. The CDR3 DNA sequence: TGTGCCAGCAGCCGGACAGAAAACACTGAAGCTTTCTTT. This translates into CASSRTENTEAFF.

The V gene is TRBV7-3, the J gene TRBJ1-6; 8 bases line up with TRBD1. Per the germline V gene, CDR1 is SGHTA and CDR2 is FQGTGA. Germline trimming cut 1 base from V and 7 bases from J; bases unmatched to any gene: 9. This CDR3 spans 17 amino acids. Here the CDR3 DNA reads TGTGCCAGCAGCTTAAGACGCCCGGGACAGGCAAATTCACCCCTCCACTTT. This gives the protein CASSLRRPGQANSPLHF.

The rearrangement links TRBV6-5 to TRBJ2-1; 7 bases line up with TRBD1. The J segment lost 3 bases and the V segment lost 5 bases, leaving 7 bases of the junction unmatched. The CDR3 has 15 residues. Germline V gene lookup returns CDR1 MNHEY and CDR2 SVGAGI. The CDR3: CASSLRQGIYNEQFF. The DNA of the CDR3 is TGTGCCAGCAGTCTCCGACAGGGAATCTACAATGAGCAGTTCTTC.

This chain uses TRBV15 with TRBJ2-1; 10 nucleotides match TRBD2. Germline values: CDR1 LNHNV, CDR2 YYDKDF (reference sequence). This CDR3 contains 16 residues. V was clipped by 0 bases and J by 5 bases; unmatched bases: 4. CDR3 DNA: TGTGCCACCAGCAGAGATAGGACTAGCGGACACAATGAGCAGTTCTTC. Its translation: CATSRDRTSGHNEQFF.

The CDR3 nucleotides read TGTGCCAGCAGCCCCGGGACTAGCTCGAACACCGGGGAGCTGTTTTTT. Translating gives CASSPGTSSNTGELFF. V is TRBV28 and J is TRBJ2-2, with 9 bases fitting TRBD2. Germline CDR1 MDHEN, CDR2 SYDVKM. The CDR3 covers 16 residues. The V segment lost 6 bases and the J segment 0 bases; nucleotides outside the gene matches: 5.

This CDR3 reads CASSLEGQANSPLHF. The CDR3 DNA follows: TGCGCCAGCAGCTTGGAGGGACAGGCGAATTCACCCCTCCACTTT. The V and J genes are TRBV5-1 and TRBJ1-6; 8 bases align to TRBD1. V dropped 0 bases and J dropped 7; count of bases not matched to a gene: 3. There are 15 residues in the CDR3. The germline V gene encodes CDR1 SGHRS and CDR2 YFSETQ.

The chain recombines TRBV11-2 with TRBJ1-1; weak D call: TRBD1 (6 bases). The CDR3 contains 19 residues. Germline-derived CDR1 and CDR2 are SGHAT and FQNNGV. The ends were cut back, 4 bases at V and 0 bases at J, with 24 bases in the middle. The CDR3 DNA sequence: TGTGCCAGCAGCTCCCGTGTAGGTTCAGGGGTTGGCATGAACACTGAAGCTTTCTTT. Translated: CASSSRVGSGVGMNTEAFF.

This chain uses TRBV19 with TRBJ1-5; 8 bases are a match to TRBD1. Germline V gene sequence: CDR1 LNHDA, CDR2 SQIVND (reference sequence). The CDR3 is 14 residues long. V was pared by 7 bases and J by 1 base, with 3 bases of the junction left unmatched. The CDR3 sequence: CASTGTGSNQPQHF. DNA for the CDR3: TGTGCCAGTACCGGGACAGGCAGCAATCAGCCCCAGCATTTT.

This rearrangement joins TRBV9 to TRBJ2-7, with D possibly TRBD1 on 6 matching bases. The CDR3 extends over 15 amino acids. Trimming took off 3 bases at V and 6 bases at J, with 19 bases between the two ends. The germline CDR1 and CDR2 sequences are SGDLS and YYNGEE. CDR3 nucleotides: TGTGCCAGCAGCGAGGATCCAGGGGCATCAAGCGAGCAGTACTTC. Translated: CASSEDPGASSEQYF.

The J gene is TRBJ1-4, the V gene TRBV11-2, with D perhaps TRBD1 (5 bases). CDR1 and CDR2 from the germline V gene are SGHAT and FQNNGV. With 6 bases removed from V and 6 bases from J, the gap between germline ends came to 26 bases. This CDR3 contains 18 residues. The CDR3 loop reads CASRSGRGWSLRDEKLFF. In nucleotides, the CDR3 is TGTGCCAGCAGGTCCGGGAGGGGCTGGTCCCTCCGGGATGAAAAACTGTTTTTT.

The CDR3 loop reads CASSKQGFYEQYF. The CDR3 nucleotides read TGTGCCAGTAGTAAACAGGGGTTCTACGAGCAGTACTTC. The chain links TRBV19 to TRBJ2-7, with 7 bases matching TRBD1. Germline assignment: CDR1 LNHDA and CDR2 SQIVND (reference sequence). The V gene end was trimmed by 4 bases and the J gene end by 3 bases; junction bases not matched to a gene: 3. The CDR3 runs 13 residues.

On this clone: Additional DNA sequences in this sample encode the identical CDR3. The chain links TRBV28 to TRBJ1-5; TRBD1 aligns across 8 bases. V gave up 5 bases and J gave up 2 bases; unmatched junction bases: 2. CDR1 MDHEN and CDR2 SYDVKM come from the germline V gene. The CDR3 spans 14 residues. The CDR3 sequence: CASSLDRGNQPQHF. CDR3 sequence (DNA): TGTGCCAGCAGTCTGGACAGGGGCAATCAGCCCCAGCATTTT.

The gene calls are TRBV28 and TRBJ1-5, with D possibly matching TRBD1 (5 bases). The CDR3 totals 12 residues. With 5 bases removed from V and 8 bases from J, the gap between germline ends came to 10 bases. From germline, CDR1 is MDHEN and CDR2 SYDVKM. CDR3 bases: TGTGCCAGCAGTCTCCAGGGAAAGCCCCAGCATTTT. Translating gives CASSLQGKPQHF.

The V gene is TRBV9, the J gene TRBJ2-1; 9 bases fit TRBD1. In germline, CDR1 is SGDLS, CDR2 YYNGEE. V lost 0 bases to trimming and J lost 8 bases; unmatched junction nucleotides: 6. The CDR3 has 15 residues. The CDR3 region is CASSVGGQGNYEQFF. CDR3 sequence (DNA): TGTGCCAGCAGCGTAGGGGGACAGGGTAACTATGAGCAGTTCTTC.

CDR3: CASRSSSYNEQFF. The CDR3 nucleotides read TGTGCCAGCAGGTCGAGCTCCTACAATGAGCAGTTCTTC. The chain employs TRBV6-5 and TRBJ2-1; no definite D call. The CDR3 contains 13 residues. Germline lookup yields CDR1 MNHEY and CDR2 SVGAGI. The germline V and J ends were trimmed by 6 bases and 0 bases, with 6 bases remaining between them.

In DNA, the CDR3 is TGTGCCAGCAGCCAAGACAGTTTTAATGAGCAGTTCTTC. Protein: CASSQDSFNEQFF. V is TRBV3-1 (or the pseudogene TRBV3-2) and J is TRBJ2-1; D unclear. Trimming stripped 0 bases from V and 7 bases from J, with 7 bases between. In germline, CDR1 is LGHDT, CDR2 YNNKEL (reference sequence). The CDR3 runs to 13 residues.

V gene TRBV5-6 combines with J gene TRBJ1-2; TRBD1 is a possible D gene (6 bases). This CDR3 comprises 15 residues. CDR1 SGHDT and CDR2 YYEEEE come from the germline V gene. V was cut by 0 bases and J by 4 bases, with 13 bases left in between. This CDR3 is CASSLVQGRTYGYTF. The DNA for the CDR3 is TGTGCCAGCAGCTTGGTTCAGGGGCGGACCTATGGCTACACCTTC.

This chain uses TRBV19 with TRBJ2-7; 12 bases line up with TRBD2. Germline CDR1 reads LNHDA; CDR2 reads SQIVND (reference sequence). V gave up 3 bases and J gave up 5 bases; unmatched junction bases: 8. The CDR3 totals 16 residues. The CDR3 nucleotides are TGTGCCAGTAGTATGCGACTAGCGGGAGTGTCCCACGAGCAGTACTTC. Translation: CASSMRLAGVSHEQYF.